This T cell receptor (beta chain) was captured by sequencing in a study of T-cell memory formation after mild COVID-19. Study observations and caveats: Most CD4+ clones that shrank were in CM and EM, while CD8+ ones turned up in EMRA.

Deletions cut 8 bases from V and 5 bases from J, with 16 bases between. This CDR3 region has 13 residues. TCR alpha and TCR beta cDNA libraries carrying sample barcodes and UMIs were produced by 5'RACE using constant-segment primers. TCRdb re-analysed the 5' RACE reads in MiXCR, keeping a single row per CDR3 protein. Of fewer than 550,000 distinct CDR3 sequences listed, around 20% are singletons. Comments on this clonotype: The antigen is unknown.

Sequencing was performed on PBMCs or a T cell subset sorted from them (not recorded which). J is TRBJ2-7 and V is TRBV12-3 or TRBV12-4; possible D gene TRBD1, 5 bases. This sequence originates from an adult woman who had mild COVID-19 (a few samples of this study predate the infection). Cell type and time point are not known. CDR3 residues: CASEKGDSDEQYF. The CDR3 DNA reads TGTGCCAGCGAAAAAGGGGATTCGGACGAGCAGTACTTC.